This is a list of T cell receptor beta chains from one sample in a study of persistence of HIV-infected CD4 T cells. Their antigens are not known. The assay was immunoSEQ multiplex PCR, and TCRdb's table has in-frame clones only and misses some. Of tens of thousands of clones listed, approximately 66% are singletons. This specimen consisted of CD4+ T cells sorted from PBMCs after roughly 17-hour stimulation, obtained from a patient who received antiretroviral therapy. The receptors were gathered from an adult man with HIV who was CMV-seropositive. Each CDR3 is given with its conserved first and last residue. D genes are given only for firm matches. Clone size is given for some rows only: seen once, a few or many times, or a class if the clone is expanded.

>NA|TRBJ1-5|NA|TRBV19
CASSISTVGRSNQPQHF
TGTGCCAGTAGTATATCGACGGTCGGACGGAGCAATCAGCCCCAGCATTTT
>NA|TRBJ2-7|NA|TRBV9
CASSQSGTTVYEQYF
TGTGCCAGCAGCCAATCCGGGACAACCGTCTACGAGCAGTACTTC
>TRBD2|TRBJ2-7|NA|TRBV3-1/TRBV3-2
CASSPTSGGYEQYF
TGTGCCAGCAGCCCTACTAGCGGGGGCTACGAGCAGTACTTC
>TRBD1|TRBJ2-6|NA|TRBV19
CASTPGQSSGANVLTF
TGTGCCAGTACCCCGGGACAGAGCTCTGGGGCCAACGTCCTGACTTTC
>TRBD1|TRBJ1-2|few|TRBV7-9
CASSSDREDYGYTF
TGTGCCAGCAGCTCCGACAGGGAGGACTATGGCTACACCTTC
>TRBD2|TRBJ2-7|NA|TRBV27
CASSLGGGGTYEQYF
TGTGCCAGCAGTTTGGGGGGGGGAGGGACCTACGAGCAGTACTTC
>NA|TRBJ1-3|NA|TRBV9
CASSAGGTLENTIYF
TGTGCCAGCAGCGCGGGCGGGACCCTGGAGAACACCATATATTTT
>TRBD2|TRBJ2-2|NA|TRBV2
CASSVRAGRTGELFF
TGTGCCAGCAGTGTCCGAGCGGGGAGGACCGGGGAGCTGTTTTTT
>NA|TRBJ2-4|NA|TRBV6-5
CASSYSAYENIQYF
TGTGCCAGCAGTTATTCAGCTTACGAAAACATTCAGTACTTC
>NA|TRBJ1-4|medium-sized|TRBV5-1
CASREGRGEKLFF
TGCGCCAGCCGGGAGGGACGAGGTGAAAAACTGTTTTTT
>NA|TRBJ1-5|once|TRBV18
CASSPNTYQPQHF
TGTGCCAGCTCACCAAACACCTATCAGCCCCAGCATTTT
>TRBD2|TRBJ2-7|NA|TRBV6-5
CASSGGARVHEQYF
TGTGCCAGCAGCGGGGGGGCAAGGGTCCACGAGCAGTACTTC
>NA|TRBJ2-7|few|TRBV7-9
CASSFLQGGEQYF
TGTGCCAGCAGCTTTCTACAGGGAGGCGAGCAGTACTTC
>NA|TRBJ1-3|NA|TRBV28
CASSSPGSSGNTIYF
TGTGCCAGCAGTTCCCCGGGGAGCTCTGGAAACACCATATATTTT
>NA|TRBJ2-7|NA|TRBV19
CASSSGNTYEQYF
TGTGCCAGTAGTAGCGGGAATACCTACGAGCAGTACTTC
>NA|TRBJ1-2|NA|TRBV4-1
CASSQGGFYGYTF
TGCGCCAGCAGCCAAGGGGGGTTCTATGGCTACACCTTC
>NA|TRBJ2-1|NA|TRBV18
CASSPTRNEQFF
TGTGCCAGCTCACCTACCCGGAATGAGCAGTTCTTC
>NA|TRBJ1-2|NA|TRBV24-1
CATSDQTENYGYTF
TGTGCCACCAGTGACCAGACAGAAAACTATGGCTACACCTTC
>TRBD2|TRBJ2-7|NA|TRBV11-1
CASSTAGGPYEQYF
TGTGCCAGCAGCACCGCGGGGGGGCCCTACGAGCAGTACTTC
>NA|TRBJ1-2|NA|TRBV6-1
CASSEASATNYGYTF
TGTGCCAGCAGTGAAGCTTCAGCTACTAACTATGGCTACACCTTC
>TRBD2|TRBJ2-7|once|TRBV2
CASKIGLAGTYEQYF
TGTGCCAGCAAAATCGGACTAGCGGGGACCTACGAGCAGTACTTC
>NA|TRBJ1-3|NA|TRBV7-9
CASSFPGIGNTIYF
TGTGCCAGCAGCTTCCCGGGGATTGGAAACACCATATATTTT
>TRBD1|TRBJ1-2|NA|TRBV6-4
CASRGEGATGYTF
TGTGCCAGCAGGGGCGAGGGGGCGACGGGCTACACCTTC
>NA|TRBJ2-7|few|TRBV2
CASSSRPDYEQYF
TGTGCCAGCAGTAGCAGGCCAGACTACGAGCAGTACTTC
>TRBD1|TRBJ2-7|NA|TRBV5-1
CASSLGAGTGTQYEQYF
TGCGCCAGCAGCTTGGGGGCCGGGACAGGGACCCAATACGAGCAGTACTTC
>NA|TRBJ1-5|few|TRBV6-1
CASSEASGARQPQHF
TGTGCCAGCAGTGAAGCATCAGGGGCCCGCCAGCCCCAGCATTTT
>TRBD1|TRBJ2-3|NA|TRBV5-1
CASSLGQGADTQYF
TGCGCCAGCAGCTTGGGCCAGGGGGCAGATACGCAGTATTTT